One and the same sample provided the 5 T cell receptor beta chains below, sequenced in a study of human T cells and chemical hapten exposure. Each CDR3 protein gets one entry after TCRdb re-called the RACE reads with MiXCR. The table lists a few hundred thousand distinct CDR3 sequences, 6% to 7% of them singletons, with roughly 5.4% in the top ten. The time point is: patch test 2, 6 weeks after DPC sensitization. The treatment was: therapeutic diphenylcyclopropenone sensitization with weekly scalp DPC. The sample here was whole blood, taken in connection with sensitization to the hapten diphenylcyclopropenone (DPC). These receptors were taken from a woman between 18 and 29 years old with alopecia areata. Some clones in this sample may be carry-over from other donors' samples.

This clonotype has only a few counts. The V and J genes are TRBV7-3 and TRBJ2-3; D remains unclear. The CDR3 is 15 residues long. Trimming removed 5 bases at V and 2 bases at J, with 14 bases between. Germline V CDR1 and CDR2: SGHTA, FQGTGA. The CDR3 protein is CASSPGRVYTDTQYF. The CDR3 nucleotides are TGTGCCAGCAGCCCAGGACGGGTATACACAGATACGCAGTATTTT.

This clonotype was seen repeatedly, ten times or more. The CDR3 loop reads CASSQDTGYAFF. CDR3 DNA sequence: TGTGCCAGCAGCCAAGATACGGGCTACGCTTTCTTT. The chain has TRBV3-1 and TRBJ1-1, with no clear D. The CDR3 is made up of 12 amino acids. V lost 0 bases and J lost 11, with 10 bases in between. Germline assignment: CDR1 LGHDT and CDR2 YNNKEL (reference sequence).

In DNA, the CDR3 is TGTGCCAGCAGTTTAGTCAGGGTGTCGTCTCCCGATGAAAAACTGTTTTTT. Its translation: CASSLVRVSSPDEKLFF. This chain uses TRBV12-3 or TRBV12-4 with TRBJ1-4; the D gene is possibly TRBD1 (5 bases). V was shortened by 1 base and J by 6 bases, with 18 bases between the two germline ends. CDR3 size: 17 residues.

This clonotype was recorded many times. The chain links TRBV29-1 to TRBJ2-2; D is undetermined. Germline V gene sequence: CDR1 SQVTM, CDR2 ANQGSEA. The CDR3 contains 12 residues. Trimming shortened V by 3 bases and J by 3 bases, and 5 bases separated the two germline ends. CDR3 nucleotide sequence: TGCAGCGTTGACGAGTACACCGGGGAGCTGTTTTTT. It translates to CSVDEYTGELFF.

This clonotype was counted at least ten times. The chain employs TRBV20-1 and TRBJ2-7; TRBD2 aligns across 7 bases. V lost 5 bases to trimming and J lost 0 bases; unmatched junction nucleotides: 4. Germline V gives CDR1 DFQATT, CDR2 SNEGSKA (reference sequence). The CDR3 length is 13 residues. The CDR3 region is CSAFRTSSYEQYF. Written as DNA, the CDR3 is TGCAGTGCTTTCAGGACTAGCTCCTACGAGCAGTACTTC.